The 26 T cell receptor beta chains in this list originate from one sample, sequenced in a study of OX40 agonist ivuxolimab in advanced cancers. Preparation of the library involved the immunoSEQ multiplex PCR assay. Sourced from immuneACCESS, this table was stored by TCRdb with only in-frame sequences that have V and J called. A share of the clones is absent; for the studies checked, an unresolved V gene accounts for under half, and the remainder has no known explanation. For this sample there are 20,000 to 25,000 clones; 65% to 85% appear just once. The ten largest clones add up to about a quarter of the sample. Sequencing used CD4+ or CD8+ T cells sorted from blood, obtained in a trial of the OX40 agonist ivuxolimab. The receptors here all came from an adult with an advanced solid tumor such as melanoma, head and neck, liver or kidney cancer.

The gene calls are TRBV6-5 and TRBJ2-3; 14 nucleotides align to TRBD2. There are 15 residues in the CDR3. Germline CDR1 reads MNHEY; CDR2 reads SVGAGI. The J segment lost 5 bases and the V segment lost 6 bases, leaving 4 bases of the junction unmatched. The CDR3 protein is CASRGLAGVLDTQYF. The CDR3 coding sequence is TGTGCCAGCAGGGGACTAGCGGGGGTATTAGATACGCAGTATTTT.

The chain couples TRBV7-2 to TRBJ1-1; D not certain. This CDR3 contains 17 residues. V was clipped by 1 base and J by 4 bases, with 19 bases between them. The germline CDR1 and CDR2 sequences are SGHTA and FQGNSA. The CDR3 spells CASSLGWRNGVRTEAFF. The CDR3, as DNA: TGTGCCAGCAGCTTAGGGTGGCGGAACGGGGTTCGCACTGAAGCTTTCTTT. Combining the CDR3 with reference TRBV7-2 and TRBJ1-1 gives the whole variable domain GAGVSQSPSNKVTEKGKDVELRCDPISGHTALYWYRQSLGQGLEFLIYFQGNSAPDKSGLPSDRFSAERTGGSVSTLTIQRTQQEDSAVYLCASSLGWRNGVRTEAFFGQGTRLTVV.

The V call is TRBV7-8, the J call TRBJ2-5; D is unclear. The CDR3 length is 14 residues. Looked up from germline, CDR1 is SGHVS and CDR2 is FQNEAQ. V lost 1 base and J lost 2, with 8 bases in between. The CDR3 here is CASSLVSVQETQYF. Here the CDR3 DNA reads TGTGCCAGCAGCTTAGTTTCCGTTCAAGAGACCCAGTACTTC.

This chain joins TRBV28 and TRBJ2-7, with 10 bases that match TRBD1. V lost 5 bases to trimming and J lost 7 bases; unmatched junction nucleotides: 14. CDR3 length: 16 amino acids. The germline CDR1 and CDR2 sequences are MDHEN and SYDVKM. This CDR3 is CASSTGTGDYLIEQYF. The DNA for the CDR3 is TGTGCCAGCAGTACCGGGACAGGGGATTATCTGATTGAGCAGTACTTC.

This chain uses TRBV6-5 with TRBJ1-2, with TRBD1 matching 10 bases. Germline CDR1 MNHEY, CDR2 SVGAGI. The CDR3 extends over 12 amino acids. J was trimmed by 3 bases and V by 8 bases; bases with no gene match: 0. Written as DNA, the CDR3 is TGTGCCAGCGGACAGGGGGACTATGGCTACACCTTC. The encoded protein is CASGQGDYGYTF.

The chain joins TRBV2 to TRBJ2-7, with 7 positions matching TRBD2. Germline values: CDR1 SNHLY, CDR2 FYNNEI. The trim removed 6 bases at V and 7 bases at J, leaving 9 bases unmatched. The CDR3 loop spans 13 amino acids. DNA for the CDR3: TGTGCCAGCAGCTTGACTAGCCCCTGGGAGCAGTACTTC. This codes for CASSLTSPWEQYF.

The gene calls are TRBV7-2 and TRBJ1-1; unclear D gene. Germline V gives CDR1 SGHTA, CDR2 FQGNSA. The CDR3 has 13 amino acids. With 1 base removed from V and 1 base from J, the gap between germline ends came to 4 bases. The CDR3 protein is CASSLVRNTEAFF. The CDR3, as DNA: TGTGCCAGCAGCTTAGTAAGGAACACTGAAGCTTTCTTT. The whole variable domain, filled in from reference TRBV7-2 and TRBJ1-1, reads GAGVSQSPSNKVTEKGKDVELRCDPISGHTALYWYRQSLGQGLEFLIYFQGNSAPDKSGLPSDRFSAERTGGSVSTLTIQRTQQEDSAVYLCASSLVRNTEAFFGQGTRLTVV.

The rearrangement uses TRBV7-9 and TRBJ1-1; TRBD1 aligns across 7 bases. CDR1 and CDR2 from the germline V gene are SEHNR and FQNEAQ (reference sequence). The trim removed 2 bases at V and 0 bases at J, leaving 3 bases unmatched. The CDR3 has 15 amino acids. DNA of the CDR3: TGTGCCAGCAGCTTACCGGGACAGATGAACACTGAAGCTTTCTTT. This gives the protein CASSLPGQMNTEAFF.

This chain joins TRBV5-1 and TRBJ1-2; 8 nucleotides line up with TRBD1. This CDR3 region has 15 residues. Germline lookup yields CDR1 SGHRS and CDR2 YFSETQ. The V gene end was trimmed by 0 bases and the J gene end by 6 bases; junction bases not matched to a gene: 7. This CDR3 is CASSLVGTGSHGYTF. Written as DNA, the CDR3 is TGCGCCAGCAGCTTGGTTGGGACAGGAAGCCATGGCTACACCTTC. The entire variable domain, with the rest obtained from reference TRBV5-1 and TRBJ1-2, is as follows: KAGVTQTPRYLIKTRGQQVTLSCSPISGHRSVSWYQQTPGQGLQFLFEYFSETQRNKGNFPGRFSGRQFSNSRSEMNVSTLELGDSALYLCASSLVGTGSHGYTFGSGTRLTVV.

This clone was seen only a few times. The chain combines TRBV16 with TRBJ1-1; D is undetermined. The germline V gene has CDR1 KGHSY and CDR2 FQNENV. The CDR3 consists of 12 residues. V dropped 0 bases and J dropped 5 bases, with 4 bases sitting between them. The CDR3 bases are TGTGCCAGCAGCCAATCGAGGACTGAAGCTTTCTTT. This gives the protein CASSQSRTEAFF.

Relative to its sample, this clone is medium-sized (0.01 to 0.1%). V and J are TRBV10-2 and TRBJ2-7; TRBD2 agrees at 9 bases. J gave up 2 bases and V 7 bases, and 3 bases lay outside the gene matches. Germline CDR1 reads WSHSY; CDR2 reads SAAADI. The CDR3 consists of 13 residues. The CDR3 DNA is TGCGCCAGCAAAATAGCGGGAGCCTACGAGCAGTACTTC. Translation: CASKIAGAYEQYF.

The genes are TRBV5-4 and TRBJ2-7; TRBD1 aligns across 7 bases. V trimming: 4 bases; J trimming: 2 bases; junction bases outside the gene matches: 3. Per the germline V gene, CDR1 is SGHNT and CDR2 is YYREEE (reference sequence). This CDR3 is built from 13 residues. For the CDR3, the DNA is TGTGCCAGCAGCGGTGGGACAGCCTACGAGCAGTACTTC. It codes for CASSGGTAYEQYF.

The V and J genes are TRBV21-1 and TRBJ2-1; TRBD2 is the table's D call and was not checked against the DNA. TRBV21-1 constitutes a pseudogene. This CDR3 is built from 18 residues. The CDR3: CASSRRGTTSGRSVEQFF. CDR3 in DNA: TGTGCCAGCAGCAGGAGGGGAACAACTAGCGGGAGATCGGTTGAGCAGTTCTTC.

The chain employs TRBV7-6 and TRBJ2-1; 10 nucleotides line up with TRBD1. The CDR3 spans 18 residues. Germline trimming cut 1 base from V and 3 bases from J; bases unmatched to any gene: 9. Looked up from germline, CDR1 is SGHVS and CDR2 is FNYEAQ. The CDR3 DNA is TGTGCCAGCAGCTTAGTCCCCCTCGGGACAGGGGTCTACAATGAGCAGTTCTTC. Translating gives CASSLVPLGTGVYNEQFF.

CDR3 coding DNA: TGTGCCAGCAGCTTAGTCCGACCTGAGGCTGGGAGAGATCAGCCCCAGCATTTT. Its protein is CASSLVRPEAGRDQPQHF. The chain has TRBV7-9 and TRBJ1-5; D remains ambiguous. Looked up from germline, CDR1 is SEHNR and CDR2 is FQNEAQ (reference sequence). Between the trimmed V and J ends, which lost 1 base and 5 bases, there was a span of 21 bases. The CDR3 consists of 18 residues.

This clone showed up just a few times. The CDR3 is CAWSVEGLSYNEQFF. CDR3 in DNA: TGTGCCTGGAGTGTAGAGGGGCTTTCCTACAATGAGCAGTTCTTC. The chain joins TRBV30 to TRBJ2-1, with D possibly being TRBD1 or TRBD2 (5 bases each). Looked up from germline, CDR1 is GTSNPN and CDR2 is SVGIG (reference sequence). V lost 0 bases, J lost 1 base, and 10 bases lay in between. This CDR3 contains 15 residues. Using reference TRBV30 and TRBJ2-1 for the parts outside the CDR3, the full variable domain is SQTIHQWPATLVQPVGSPLSLECTVEGTSNPNLYWYRQAAGRGLQLLFYSVGIGQISSEVPQNLSASRPQDRQFILSSKKLLLSDSGFYLCAWSVEGLSYNEQFFGPGTRLTVL.

The DNA of the CDR3 is TGTGCCAGCGGCGGGGGGCAGTGGGCTAATGAAAAACTGTTTTTT. It specifies CASGGGQWANEKLFF. This sequence joins TRBV9 and TRBJ1-4; possibly TRBD1 for D (6 bases). The V gene lost 7 bases and the J gene lost 3 bases, with 16 bases spanning the gap. Per the germline V gene, CDR1 is SGDLS and CDR2 is YYNGEE. The CDR3 consists of 15 residues.

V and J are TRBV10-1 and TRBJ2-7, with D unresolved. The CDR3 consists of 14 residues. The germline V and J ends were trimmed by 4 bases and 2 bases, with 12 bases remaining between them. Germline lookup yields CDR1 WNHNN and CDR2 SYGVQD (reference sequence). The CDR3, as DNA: TGCGCCAGCAGTGTTCAGAGATTCCCCTACGAGCAGTACTTC. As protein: CASSVQRFPYEQYF.

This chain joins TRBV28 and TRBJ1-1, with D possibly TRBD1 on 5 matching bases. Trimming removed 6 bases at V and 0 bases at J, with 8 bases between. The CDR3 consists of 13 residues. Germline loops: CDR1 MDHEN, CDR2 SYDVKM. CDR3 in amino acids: CASSQTVNTEAFF. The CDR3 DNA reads TGTGCCAGCAGCCAGACAGTGAACACTGAAGCTTTCTTT.

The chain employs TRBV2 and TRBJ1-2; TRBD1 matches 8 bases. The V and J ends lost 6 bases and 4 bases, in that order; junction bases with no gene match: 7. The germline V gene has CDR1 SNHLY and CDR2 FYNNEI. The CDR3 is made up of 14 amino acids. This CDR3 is CASSAPDRGYGYTF. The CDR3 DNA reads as TGTGCCAGCAGCGCCCCTGACAGGGGCTATGGCTACACCTTC. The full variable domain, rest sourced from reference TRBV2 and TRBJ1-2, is EPEVTQTPSHQVTQMGQEVILRCVPISNHLYFYWYRQILGQKVEFLVSFYNNEISEKSEIFDDQFSVERPDGSNFTLKIRSTKLEDSAMYFCASSAPDRGYGYTFGSGTRLTVV.

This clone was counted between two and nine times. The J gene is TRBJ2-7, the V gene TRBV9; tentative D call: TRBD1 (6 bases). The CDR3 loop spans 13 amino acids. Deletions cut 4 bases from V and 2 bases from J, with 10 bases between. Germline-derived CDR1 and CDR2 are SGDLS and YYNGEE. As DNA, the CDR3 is TGTGCCAGCAGCATGACAGGAACCTACGAGCAGTACTTC. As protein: CASSMTGTYEQYF.

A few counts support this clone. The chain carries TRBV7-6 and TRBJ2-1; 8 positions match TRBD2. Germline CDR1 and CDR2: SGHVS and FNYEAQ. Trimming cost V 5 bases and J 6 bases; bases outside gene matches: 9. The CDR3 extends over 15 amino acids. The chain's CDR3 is CASSPPSGGGNEQFF. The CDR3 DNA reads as TGTGCCAGCAGCCCCCCCAGCGGGGGAGGCAATGAGCAGTTCTTC.

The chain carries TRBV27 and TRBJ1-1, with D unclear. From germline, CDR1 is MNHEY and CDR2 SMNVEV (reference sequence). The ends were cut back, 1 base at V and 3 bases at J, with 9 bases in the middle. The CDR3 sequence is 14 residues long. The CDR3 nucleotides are TGTGCCAGCAGTTTATTATGGGGAGACACTGAAGCTTTCTTT. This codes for CASSLLWGDTEAFF.

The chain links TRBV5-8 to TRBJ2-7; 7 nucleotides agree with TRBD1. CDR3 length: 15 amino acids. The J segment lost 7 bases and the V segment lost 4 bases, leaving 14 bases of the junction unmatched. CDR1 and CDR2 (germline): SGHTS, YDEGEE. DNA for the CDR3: TGTGCCAGCAGCCTGCTTACAGGGGAGCTTCGGGAGCAGTACTTC. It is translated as CASSLLTGELREQYF.

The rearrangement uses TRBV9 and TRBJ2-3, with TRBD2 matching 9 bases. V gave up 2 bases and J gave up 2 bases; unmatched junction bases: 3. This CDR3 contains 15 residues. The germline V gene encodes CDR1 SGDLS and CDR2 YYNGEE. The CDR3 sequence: CASSVLAGNTDTQYF. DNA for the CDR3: TGTGCCAGCAGCGTTCTAGCGGGGAACACAGATACGCAGTATTTT. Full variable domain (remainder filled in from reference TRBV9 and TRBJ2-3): DSGVTQTPKHLITATGQRVTLRCSPRSGDLSVYWYQQSLDQGLQFLIQYYNGEERAKGNILERFSAQQFPDLHSELNLSSLELGDSALYFCASSVLAGNTDTQYFGPGTRLTVL.

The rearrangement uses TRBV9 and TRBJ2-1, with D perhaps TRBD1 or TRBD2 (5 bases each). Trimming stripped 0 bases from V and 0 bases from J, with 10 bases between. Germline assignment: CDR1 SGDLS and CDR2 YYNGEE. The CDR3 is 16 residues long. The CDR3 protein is CASSVGDLSSYNEQFF. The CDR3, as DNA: TGTGCCAGCAGCGTAGGGGACCTAAGCTCCTACAATGAGCAGTTCTTC.